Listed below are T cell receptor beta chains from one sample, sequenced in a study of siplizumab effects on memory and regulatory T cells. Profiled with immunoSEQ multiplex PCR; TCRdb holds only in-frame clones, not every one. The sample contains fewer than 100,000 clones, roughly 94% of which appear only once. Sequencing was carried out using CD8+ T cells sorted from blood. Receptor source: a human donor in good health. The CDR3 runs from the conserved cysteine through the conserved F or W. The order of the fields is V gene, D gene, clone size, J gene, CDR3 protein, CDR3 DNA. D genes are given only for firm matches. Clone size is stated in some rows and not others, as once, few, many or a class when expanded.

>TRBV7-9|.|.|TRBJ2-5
CASSGGGETQYF
TGTGCCAGCAGTGGGGGTGGGGAGACCCAGTACTTC
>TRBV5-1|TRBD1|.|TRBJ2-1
CASSLFQGAPREQFF
TGCGCCAGCAGCTTATTTCAGGGGGCCCCTAGGGAGCAGTTCTTC
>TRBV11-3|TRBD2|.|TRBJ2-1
CASSLGGRLASSYNEQFF
TGTGCCAGCAGCTTAGGGGGAAGACTAGCGAGCTCCTACAATGAGCAGTTCTTC
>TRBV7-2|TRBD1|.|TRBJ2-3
CASSSPGQNTDTQYF
TGTGCCAGCAGCTCACCGGGACAGAACACAGATACGCAGTATTTT
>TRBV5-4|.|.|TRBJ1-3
CASSLGVSSGNTIYF
TGTGCCAGCAGCTTGGGGGTATCCTCTGGAAACACCATATATTTT
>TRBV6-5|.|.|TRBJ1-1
CASSYPGGAEAFF
TGTGCCAGCAGTTACCCGGGAGGGGCGGAAGCTTTCTTT
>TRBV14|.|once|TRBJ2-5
CASSRVSLETQYF
TGTGCCAGCAGCCGAGTTTCCTTGGAGACCCAGTACTTC
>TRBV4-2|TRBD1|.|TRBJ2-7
CASSQGTGVSSYEQYF
TGTGCCAGCAGCCAAGGAACAGGGGTAAGCTCCTACGAGCAGTACTTC
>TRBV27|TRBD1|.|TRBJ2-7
CASSRWTGFDEQYF
TGTGCCAGCAGTCGTTGGACAGGGTTCGACGAGCAGTACTTC
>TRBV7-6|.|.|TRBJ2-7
CASSPPLDAPGVYEQYF
TGTGCCAGCAGCCCCCCCCTTGATGCCCCTGGAGTCTACGAGCAGTACTTC
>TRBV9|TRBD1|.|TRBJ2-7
CASSIGQGASYEQYF
TGTGCCAGCAGCATTGGACAGGGGGCCTCCTACGAGCAGTACTTC
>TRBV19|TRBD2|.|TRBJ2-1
CASTLTSGHNEQFF
TGTGCCAGTACTTTGACTAGCGGCCACAATGAGCAGTTCTTC
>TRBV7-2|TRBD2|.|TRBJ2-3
CASSLPYKREGRTQYF
TGTGCCAGCAGCTTACCTTACAAGCGGGAGGGTCGTACGCAGTATTTT
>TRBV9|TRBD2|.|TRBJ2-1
CASSGTSAKNEQFF
TGTGCCAGCAGCGGGACTAGCGCGAAAAATGAGCAGTTCTTC
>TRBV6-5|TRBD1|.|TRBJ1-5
CASSLGGFGNQPQHF
TGTGCCAGCAGTCTAGGGGGCTTTGGCAATCAGCCCCAGCATTTT
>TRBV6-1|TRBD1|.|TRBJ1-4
CASSTPRDSPFKLFF
TGTGCCAGCAGTACCCCCCGGGACAGCCCTTTTAAGCTGTTTTTT
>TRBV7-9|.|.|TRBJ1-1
CASSLVLRGDTEAFF
TGTGCCAGCAGCTTAGTTCTCAGGGGAGACACTGAAGCTTTCTTT
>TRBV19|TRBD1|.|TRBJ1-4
CASSMYRGDEKLFF
TGTGCCAGTAGTATGTACAGGGGAGATGAAAAACTGTTTTTT
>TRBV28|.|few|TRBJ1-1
CASSLVSSAEAFF
TGTGCCAGCAGTTTAGTGTCAAGCGCTGAAGCTTTCTTT
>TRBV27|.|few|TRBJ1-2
CASSMGFNYGYTF
TGTGCCAGCAGCATGGGGTTTAACTATGGCTACACCTTC
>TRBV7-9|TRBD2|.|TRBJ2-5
CASRPGLAGNLQETQYF
TGTGCCAGCAGGCCGGGACTAGCGGGAAACCTCCAAGAGACCCAGTACTTC
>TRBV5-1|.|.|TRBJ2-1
CASSLGLEGEQFF
TGCGCCAGCAGCTTGGGACTAGAGGGGGAGCAGTTCTTC
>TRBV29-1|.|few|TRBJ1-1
CSVSDGNTEAFF
TGCAGCGTTTCGGACGGGAACACTGAAGCTTTCTTT
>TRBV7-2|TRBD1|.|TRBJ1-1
CASSPRQGRANTEAFF
TGTGCCAGCAGCCCGCGACAGGGTAGGGCGAACACTGAAGCTTTCTTT
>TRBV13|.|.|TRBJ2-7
CASSFSRDSYEQYF
TGTGCCAGCAGCTTCTCGCGGGACTCCTACGAGCAGTACTTC
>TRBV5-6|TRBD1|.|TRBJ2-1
CASSLGTGGHNEQFF
TGTGCCAGCAGCTTAGGGACAGGGGGACACAATGAGCAGTTCTTC
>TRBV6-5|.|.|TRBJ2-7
CASSYERGFDEQYF
TGTGCCAGCAGTTACGAGAGAGGGTTCGACGAGCAGTACTTC
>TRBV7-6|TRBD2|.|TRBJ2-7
CASSLVGLAESINSYEQYF
TGTGCCAGCAGCTTAGTGGGCCTAGCGGAAAGCATTAACTCCTACGAGCAGTACTTC
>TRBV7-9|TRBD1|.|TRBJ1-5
CASSLVGQGEPQHF
TGTGCCAGCAGCTTAGTAGGACAGGGAGAGCCCCAGCATTTT
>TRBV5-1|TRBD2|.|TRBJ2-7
CASSSGGGSYEQYF
TGCGCCAGCAGCAGTGGCGGGGGCTCCTACGAGCAGTACTTC
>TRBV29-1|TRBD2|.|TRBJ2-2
CSVEGLAGGVNTGELFF
TGCAGCGTTGAAGGACTAGCGGGAGGGGTTAACACCGGGGAGCTGTTTTTT
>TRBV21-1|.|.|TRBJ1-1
CASKRSGATEAFF
TGTGCCAGCAAAAGGAGCGGGGCCACTGAAGCTTTCTTT
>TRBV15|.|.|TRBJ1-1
CATTDSLLNTEAFF
TGTGCCACCACCGACAGCCTTCTGAACACTGAAGCTTTCTTT
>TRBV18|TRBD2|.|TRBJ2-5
CASSRFGTSADQTQYF
TGTGCCAGCTCTCGCTTCGGGACTAGCGCCGATCAGACCCAGTACTTC
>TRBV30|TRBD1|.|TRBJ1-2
CAWASGGDHGYTF
TGTGCCTGGGCTTCAGGGGGCGATCATGGCTACACCTTC
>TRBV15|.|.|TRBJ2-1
CATSRGGEWDNEQFF
TGTGCCACCAGCAGAGGGGGAGAGTGGGACAATGAGCAGTTCTTC
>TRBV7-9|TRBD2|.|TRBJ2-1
CASSLEDSGTSVHNEQFF
TGTGCCAGCAGCTTAGAAGATTCCGGGACTAGCGTACACAATGAGCAGTTCTTC
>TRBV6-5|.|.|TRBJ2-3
CASSYSRQGGDTQYF
TGTGCCAGCAGTTACTCGAGGCAGGGTGGGGATACGCAGTATTTT
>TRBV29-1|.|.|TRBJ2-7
CSVEDSGDYEQYF
TGCAGCGTTGAAGATTCGGGGGACTACGAGCAGTACTTC
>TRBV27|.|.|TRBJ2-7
CASSFGAPYEQYF
TGTGCCAGCAGTTTCGGCGCCCCTTACGAGCAGTACTTC
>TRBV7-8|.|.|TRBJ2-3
CASSQAGGWNTDTQYF
TGTGCCAGCAGCCAAGCGGGCGGGTGGAACACAGATACGCAGTATTTT
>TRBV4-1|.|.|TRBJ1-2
CASSQEDGVSGYTF
TGCGCCAGCAGCCAAGAGGACGGAGTATCTGGCTACACCTTC
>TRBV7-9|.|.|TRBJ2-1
CASSSTSSSSYNEQFF
TGTGCCAGCAGCTCCACTTCCAGTAGCTCCTACAATGAGCAGTTCTTC
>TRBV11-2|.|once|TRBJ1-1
CASSLVTGSNTEAFF
TGTGCCAGCAGCTTAGTGACGGGTTCGAACACTGAAGCTTTCTTT
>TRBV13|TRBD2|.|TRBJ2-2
CASSLHLSGTRTGELFF
TGTGCCAGCAGCTTACACCTTAGCGGGACAAGAACCGGGGAGCTGTTTTTT
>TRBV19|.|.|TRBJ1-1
CASSDTGMNTEAFF
TGTGCCAGTAGTGATACAGGGATGAACACTGAAGCTTTCTTT
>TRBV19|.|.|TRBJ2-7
CASSGLQSSGRGYEQYF
TGTGCCAGTAGTGGTCTCCAATCCTCAGGGCGCGGCTACGAGCAGTACTTC
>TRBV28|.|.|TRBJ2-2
CASSLRGSGELFF
TGTGCCAGCAGTTTAAGGGGGTCCGGGGAGCTGTTTTTT
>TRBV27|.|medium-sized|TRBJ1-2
CASSLYPGDYGYTF
TGTGCCAGCAGTTTATATCCGGGGGACTATGGCTACACCTTC
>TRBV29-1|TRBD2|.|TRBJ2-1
CSVPSGRSSYNEQFF
TGCAGCGTGCCTAGCGGGAGAAGCTCCTACAATGAGCAGTTCTTC
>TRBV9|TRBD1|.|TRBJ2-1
CASSVGGTGVDEQFF
TGTGCCAGCAGCGTAGGTGGGACAGGTGTAGATGAGCAGTTCTTC
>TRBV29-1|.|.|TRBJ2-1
CSVDAGSPGYNEQFF
TGCAGCGTTGATGCTGGGTCTCCAGGCTACAATGAGCAGTTCTTC